Listed below are T cell receptor beta chains from one sample, sequenced in a study of T cell repertoires in cytomegalovirus infection. These receptors have no identified antigens. TCRdb used MiXCR to reprocess the reads, holding one entry per CDR3 protein. Here the sample spans approximately 1,000,000 distinct CDR3 sequences, approximately 33% being singletons. This material consisted of cultured CD8+ T cells from PBMCs, taken from culture after CMV antigen stimulation. The origin of the receptors is a human donor in good health (CMV status not recorded). Some clones in this sample may be carry-over from other donors' samples. The CDR3 runs from the conserved cysteine through the conserved F or W.

v_gene	j_gene	CDR3aa
TRBV7-9	TRBJ1-1	CASSSTGYTEAFF
TRBV11-3	TRBJ2-3	CASSSVHSYTDTQYF
TRBV2	TRBJ2-1	CASSEGRRTSGGVYNEQFF
TRBV4-1	TRBJ1-5	CASSQEGDRLRHF
TRBV7-2	TRBJ1-2	CASSSSGTINYGYTF
TRBV4-1	TRBJ2-1	CASSFRAGYEQFF
TRBV28	TRBJ2-1	CASSLPGPSSYNEQFF
TRBV7-2	TRBJ1-1	CASSLARQLMGNTEAFF
TRBV7-9	TRBJ2-4	CASSYQGLQYF
TRBV12-3/TRBV12-4	TRBJ2-1	CASSSTSGGAEGFF
TRBV27	TRBJ1-6	CASSPDGGGLFNSPLHF
TRBV28	TRBJ1-5	CASSLYSGAAGQPQHF
TRBV14	TRBJ1-2	CASSQVQGYHGYTF
TRBV7-9	TRBJ1-1	CASSPRGGIYMNTEAFF
TRBV6-5	TRBJ2-7	CASSYGRGSYEQYF
TRBV6-1	TRBJ2-3	CASSVRPTGPDTQYF
TRBV7-9	TRBJ2-7	CASSPGKRSYEQYF
TRBV12-3/TRBV12-4	TRBJ2-1	CATSGTGTDEQFF
TRBV5-5	TRBJ2-1	CASSWGEPGEQFF
TRBV7-2	TRBJ2-5	CASSLDPGLAGETQYF
TRBV4-1	TRBJ2-7	CASSHFKQGDYEQYF
TRBV5-4	TRBJ1-1	CASSWGQGGLEAFF
TRBV6-6	TRBJ1-2	CASSYSTNTAYGYTF
TRBV4-1	TRBJ1-1	CASSQVLGDTEAFF
TRBV7-6	TRBJ2-1	CASSPGQEWNEQFF
TRBV7-9	TRBJ1-4	CASSLGLGPATNEKLFF
TRBV5-6	TRBJ2-5	CASSLLGARGVETQYF
TRBV12-3/TRBV12-4	TRBJ1-6	CASSPGQRAPLHF
TRBV7-6	TRBJ2-7	CASSLNNEQYF
TRBV9	TRBJ2-1	CASSVDGGGSGAGEQFF
TRBV6-1	TRBJ1-5	CASSRDRGPRSNQPQHF
TRBV6-6	TRBJ2-5	CASSFRTGKETQYF
TRBV10-3	TRBJ2-7	CAISSTLETYEQYF
TRBV27	TRBJ2-7	CASSLPGLNYEQYF
TRBV7-2	TRBJ2-2	CASSLVGLAGTRGTGELFF
TRBV11-3	TRBJ1-1	CASSFNRGLCGAFF
TRBV6-1	TRBJ1-4	CASSIRQTANEKLFF
TRBV7-2	TRBJ1-1	CASSLKGTNTEAFF
TRBV9	TRBJ2-1	CASSVKDRGHWIEQFF
TRBV6-1	TRBJ2-5	CASRGAGGRETQYF
TRBV7-2	TRBJ2-2	CASSLVGVQTSTGELFF
TRBV7-9	TRBJ2-2	CASSLAGRGGTGELFF